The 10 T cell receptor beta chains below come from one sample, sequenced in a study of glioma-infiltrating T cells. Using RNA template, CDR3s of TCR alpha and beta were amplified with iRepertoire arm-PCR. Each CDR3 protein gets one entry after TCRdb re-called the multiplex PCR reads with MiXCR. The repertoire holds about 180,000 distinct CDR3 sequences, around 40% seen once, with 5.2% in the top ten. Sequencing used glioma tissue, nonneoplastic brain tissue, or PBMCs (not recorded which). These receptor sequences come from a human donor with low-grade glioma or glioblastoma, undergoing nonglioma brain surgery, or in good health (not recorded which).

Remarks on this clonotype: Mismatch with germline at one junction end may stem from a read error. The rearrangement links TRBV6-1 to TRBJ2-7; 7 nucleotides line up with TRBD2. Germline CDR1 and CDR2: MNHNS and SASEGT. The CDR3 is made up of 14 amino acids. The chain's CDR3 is CASRLTSDTYEQCF. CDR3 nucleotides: TGTGCCAGCAGGTTAACTAGCGACACCTACGAGCAGTGCTTC.

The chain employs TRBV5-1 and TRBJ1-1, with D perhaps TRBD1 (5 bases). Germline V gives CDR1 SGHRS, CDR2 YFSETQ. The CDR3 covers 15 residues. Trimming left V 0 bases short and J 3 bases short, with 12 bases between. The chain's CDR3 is CASSLDSGKDTEAFF. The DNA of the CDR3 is TGCGCCAGCAGCTTGGATTCAGGGAAAGACACTGAAGCTTTCTTT.

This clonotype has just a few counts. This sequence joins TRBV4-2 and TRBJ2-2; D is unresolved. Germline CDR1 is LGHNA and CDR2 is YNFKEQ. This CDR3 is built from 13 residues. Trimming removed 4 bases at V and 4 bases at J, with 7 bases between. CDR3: CASSLGRTGELFF. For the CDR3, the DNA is TGTGCCAGCAGCCTGGGCCGCACCGGGGAGCTGTTTTTT.

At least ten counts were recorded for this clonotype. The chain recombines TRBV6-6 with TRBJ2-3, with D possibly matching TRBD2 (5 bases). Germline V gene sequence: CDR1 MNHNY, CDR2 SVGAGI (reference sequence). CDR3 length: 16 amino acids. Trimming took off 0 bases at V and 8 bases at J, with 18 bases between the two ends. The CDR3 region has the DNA TGTGCCAGCAGTTACTCGGAGTATGGAAAGGGAGCTACGCAGTATTTT. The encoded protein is CASSYSEYGKGATQYF.

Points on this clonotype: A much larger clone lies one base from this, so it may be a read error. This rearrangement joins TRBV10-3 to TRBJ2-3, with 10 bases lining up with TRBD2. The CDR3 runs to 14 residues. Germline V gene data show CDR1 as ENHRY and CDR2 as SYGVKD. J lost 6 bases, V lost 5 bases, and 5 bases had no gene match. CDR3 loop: CAISPSGSDDTQYF. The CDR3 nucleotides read TGTGCCATCAGTCCTAGCGGGAGTGACGATACGCAGTATTTT.

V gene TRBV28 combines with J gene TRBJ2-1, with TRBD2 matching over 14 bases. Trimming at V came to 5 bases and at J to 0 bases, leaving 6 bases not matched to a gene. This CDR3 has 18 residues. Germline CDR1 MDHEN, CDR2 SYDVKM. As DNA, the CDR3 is TGTGCCAGCAGTCTACCCGGGACTAGCGGGAGCTCCTACAATGAGCAGTTCTTC. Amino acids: CASSLPGTSGSSYNEQFF.

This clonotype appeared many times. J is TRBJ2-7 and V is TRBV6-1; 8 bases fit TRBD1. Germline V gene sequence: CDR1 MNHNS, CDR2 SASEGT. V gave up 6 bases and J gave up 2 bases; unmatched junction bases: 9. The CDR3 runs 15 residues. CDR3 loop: CASRPTGTGAYEQYF. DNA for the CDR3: TGTGCCAGCAGGCCCACCGGGACAGGAGCCTACGAGCAGTACTTC.

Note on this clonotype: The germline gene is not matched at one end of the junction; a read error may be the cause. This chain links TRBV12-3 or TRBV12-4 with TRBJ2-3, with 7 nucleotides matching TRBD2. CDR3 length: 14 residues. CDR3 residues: CASSSSSGADTKYF. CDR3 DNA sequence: TGTGCCAGCAGTTCTTCTAGCGGCGCAGATACGAAGTATTTT.

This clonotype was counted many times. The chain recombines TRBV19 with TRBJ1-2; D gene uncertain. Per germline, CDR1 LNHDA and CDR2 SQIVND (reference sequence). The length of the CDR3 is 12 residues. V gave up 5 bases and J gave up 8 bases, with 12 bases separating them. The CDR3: CASSVRGSGYTF. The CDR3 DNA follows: TGTGCCAGTAGTGTGCGAGGGAGCGGCTACACCTTC. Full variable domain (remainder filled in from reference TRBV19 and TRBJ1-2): DGGITQSPKYLFRKEGQNVTLSCEQNLNHDAMYWYRQDPGQGLRLIYYSQIVNDFQKGDIAEGYSVSREKKESFPLTVTSAQKNPTAFYLCASSVRGSGYTFGSGTRLTVV.

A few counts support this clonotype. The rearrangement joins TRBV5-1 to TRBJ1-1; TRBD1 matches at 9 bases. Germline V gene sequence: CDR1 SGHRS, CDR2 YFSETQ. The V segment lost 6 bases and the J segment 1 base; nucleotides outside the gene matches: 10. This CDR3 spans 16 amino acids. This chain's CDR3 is CASKLTGGEGNTEAFF. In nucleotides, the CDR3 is TGCGCCAGCAAACTTACAGGGGGCGAGGGGAACACTGAAGCTTTCTTT.